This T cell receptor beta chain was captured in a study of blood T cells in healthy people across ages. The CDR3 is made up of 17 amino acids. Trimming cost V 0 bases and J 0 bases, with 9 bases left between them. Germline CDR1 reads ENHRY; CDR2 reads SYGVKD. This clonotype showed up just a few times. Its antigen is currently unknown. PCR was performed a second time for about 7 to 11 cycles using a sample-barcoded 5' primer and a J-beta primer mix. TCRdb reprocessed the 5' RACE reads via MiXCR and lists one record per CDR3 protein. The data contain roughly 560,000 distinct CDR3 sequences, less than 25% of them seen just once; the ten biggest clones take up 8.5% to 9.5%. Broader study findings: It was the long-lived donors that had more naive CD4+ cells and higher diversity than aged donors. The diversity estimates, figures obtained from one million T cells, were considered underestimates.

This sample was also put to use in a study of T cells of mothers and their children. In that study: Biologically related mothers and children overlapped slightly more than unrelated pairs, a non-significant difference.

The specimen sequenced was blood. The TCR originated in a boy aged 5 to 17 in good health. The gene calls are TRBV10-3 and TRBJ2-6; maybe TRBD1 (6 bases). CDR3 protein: CAISESGQNSGANVLTF. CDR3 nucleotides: TGTGCCATCAGTGAGTCGGGACAAAACTCTGGGGCCAACGTCCTGACTTTC.